The clone carrying this T cell receptor beta chain appeared many times. What it binds is not known. Over 190 million TCR-beta sequences from 15-18 subjects came from every sequencing run. TCRdb re-called the 5' RACE reads with MiXCR, one entry per CDR3 protein. The data contain around 49,000 distinct CDR3 sequences, approximately 12% of them singletons. Time point given: longitudinal time-point 3. These data belong to a study of neurological immune-mediated disorders. General study points: The greatest degree of TCR clonal expansion was observed in HTLV-1-associated myelopathy, with the lowest in multiple sclerosis, below that of healthy controls.

The V gene's germline CDR1 is SGHRS and CDR2 YFSETQ. V dropped 4 bases and J dropped 5 bases, with 14 bases sitting between them. This CDR3 is 14 amino acids long. This TCR came from a male donor with HTLV-1-associated myelopathy (HAM/TSP). This chain uses TRBV5-1 with TRBJ2-3, with a possible D match to TRBD2 (7 bases). Sequencing used PBMCs. The CDR3 coding sequence is TGCGCCAGCAGCATACGGGGGGCCGGAGATACGCAGTATTTT. Translating gives CASSIRGAGDTQYF.